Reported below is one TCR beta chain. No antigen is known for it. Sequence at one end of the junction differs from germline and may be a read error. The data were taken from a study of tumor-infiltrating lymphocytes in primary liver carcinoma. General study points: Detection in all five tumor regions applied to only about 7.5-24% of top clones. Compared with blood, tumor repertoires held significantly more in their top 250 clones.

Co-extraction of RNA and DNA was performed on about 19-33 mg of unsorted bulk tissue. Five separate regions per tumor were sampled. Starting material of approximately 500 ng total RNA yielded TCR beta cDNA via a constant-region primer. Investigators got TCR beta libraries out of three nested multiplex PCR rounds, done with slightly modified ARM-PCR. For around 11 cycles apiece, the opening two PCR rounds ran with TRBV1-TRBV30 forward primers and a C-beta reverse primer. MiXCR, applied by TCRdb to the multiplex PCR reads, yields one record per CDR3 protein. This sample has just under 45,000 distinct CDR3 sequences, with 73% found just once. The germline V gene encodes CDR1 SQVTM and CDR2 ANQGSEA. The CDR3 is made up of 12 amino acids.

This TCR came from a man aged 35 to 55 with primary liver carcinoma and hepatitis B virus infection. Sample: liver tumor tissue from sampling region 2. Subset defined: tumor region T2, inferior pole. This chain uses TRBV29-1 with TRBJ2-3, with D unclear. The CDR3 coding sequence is TGCAGAGTTGAGACTCTAGGAGATATGCAGTATTTT. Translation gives CRVETLGDMQYF.